The next 28 T cell receptor beta chains were all read from a single sample in a study of blood T cell repertoires in COVID-19. Assay used: immunoSEQ multiplex PCR; TCRdb lists only in-frame clones, some missing. Here the sample spans 100,000 to 150,000 clones, around 89% being singletons. The sequencing sample was made of peripheral blood. The source is a man aged 50 to 60 with active or convalescent COVID-19.

This chain connects TRBV7-2 to TRBJ1-1; 8 bases match TRBD1. V lost 4 bases and J lost 5; bases outside the gene matches: 9. Germline V gene sequence: CDR1 SGHTA, CDR2 FQGNSA. This CDR3 spans 15 amino acids. CDR3 residues: CASSSTDRAETEAFF. For the CDR3, the DNA is TGTGCCAGCAGCTCGACGGACAGGGCGGAAACTGAAGCTTTCTTT. The variable domain in full, completed from reference TRBV7-2 and TRBJ1-1, reads GAGVSQSPSNKVTEKGKDVELRCDPISGHTALYWYRQSLGQGLEFLIYFQGNSAPDKSGLPSDRFSAERTGGSVSTLTIQRTQQEDSAVYLCASSSTDRAETEAFFGQGTRLTVV.

The chain combines TRBV19 with TRBJ2-3; 10 bases are a match to TRBD1. V lost 5 bases and J lost 5; bases outside the gene matches: 13. The germline CDR1 and CDR2 sequences are LNHDA and SQIVND (reference sequence). The CDR3 totals 17 residues. Here the CDR3 reads CASSLLPGTGAIDTQYF. The CDR3 coding sequence is TGTGCCAGTAGTCTCCTACCCGGGACAGGGGCGATAGATACGCAGTATTTT.

This chain links TRBV7-2 with TRBJ2-7; 9 bases are shared with TRBD1. Germline V gene data show CDR1 as SGHTA and CDR2 as FQGNSA. With 3 bases clipped from V and 7 bases from J, the junction kept 13 bases outside the gene matches. CDR3 length equals 16 residues. The CDR3 DNA reads as TGTGCCAGCAGCTTGTTGGGGACAGGGCGGTCCGAAGAGCAGTACTTC. Its translation is CASSLLGTGRSEEQYF.

This chain joins TRBV7-6 and TRBJ2-7; 10 bases are a match to TRBD1. CDR1 SGHVS and CDR2 FNYEAQ come from the germline V gene. The V segment lost 3 bases and the J segment 0 bases; nucleotides outside the gene matches: 8. The CDR3 consists of 17 residues. CDR3 DNA: TGTGCCAGCAGCTTTAGGTCCGGGACAGGGGTCTCCTACGAGCAGTACTTC. Its protein is CASSFRSGTGVSYEQYF. The full variable domain, completed using reference TRBV7-6 and TRBJ2-7, is GAGVSQSPRYKVTKRGQDVALRCDPISGHVSLYWYRQALGQGPEFLTYFNYEAQQDKSGLPNDRFSAERPEGSISTLTIQRTEQRDSAMYRCASSFRSGTGVSYEQYFGPGTRLTVT.

This rearrangement joins TRBV7-9 to TRBJ1-1; D possibly corresponds to TRBD1 (6 bases). Germline V gene lookup returns CDR1 SEHNR and CDR2 FQNEAQ (reference sequence). This CDR3 is built from 13 residues. Trimming pared 6 bases from V and 4 bases from J, leaving 12 bases between. CDR3 sequence: CASRLTGPTEAFF. CDR3 in DNA: TGTGCCAGCAGACTAACAGGGCCCACTGAAGCTTTCTTT.

The V call is TRBV30, the J call TRBJ2-1; the match to TRBD2 covers 16 bases. The junction had 6 bases not matched to a gene; V was cut back by 6 bases and J by 4 bases. In germline, CDR1 is GTSNPN, CDR2 SVGIG (reference sequence). The CDR3 is made up of 16 amino acids. CDR3 in amino acids: CACEWGLAGGYNEQFF. The CDR3 nucleotides are TGTGCCTGTGAATGGGGACTAGCGGGAGGGTACAATGAGCAGTTCTTC.

The chain combines TRBV11-3 with TRBJ2-1; 8 bases fit TRBD2. This CDR3 comprises 15 residues. Trimming took 5 bases from V and 0 from J; bases not matched to a gene: 3. Germline loops: CDR1 SGHNT, CDR2 YENEEA. CDR3 in DNA: TGTGCCAGCAGCCTGAGCGGGAGCTCCTACAATGAGCAGTTCTTC. Translating it yields CASSLSGSSYNEQFF.

The V gene is TRBV7-9, the J gene TRBJ2-7; TRBD1 might be the D (6 bases). This CDR3 is 14 amino acids long. V lost 8 bases and J lost 1, with 15 bases in between. CDR1 and CDR2 from the germline V gene are SEHNR and FQNEAQ (reference sequence). CDR3 in DNA: TGTGCCAGCGGAACCGGGACATATTCCTACGAGCAGTACTTC. It yields the protein CASGTGTYSYEQYF.

This chain connects TRBV29-1 to TRBJ1-1, with D uncertain. Looked up from germline, CDR1 is SQVTM and CDR2 is ANQGSEA. The CDR3 spans 13 residues. The V end lost 7 bases, the J end lost 4 bases, and 16 bases lay between the germline ends. The CDR3 reads CSGREVEGTEAFF. DNA for the CDR3: TGCAGCGGGAGGGAGGTGGAGGGCACTGAAGCTTTCTTT.

This chain links TRBV5-4 with TRBJ2-3, with D perhaps matching TRBD1 (5 bases). The germline V gene has CDR1 SGHNT and CDR2 YYREEE (reference sequence). This CDR3 is built from 16 residues. V was clipped by 4 bases and J by 2 bases, with 17 bases between them. The CDR3 sequence: CASSPQTAPDTDTQYF. The CDR3 nucleotides are TGTGCCAGCAGCCCCCAGACAGCGCCGGACACAGATACGCAGTATTTT.

This clone appeared once. The chain is built from TRBV7-2 and TRBJ2-1; 7 bases agree with TRBD2. V gave up 3 bases and J gave up 3 bases; unmatched junction bases: 5. The CDR3 is 15 amino acids. CDR1 is SGHTA and CDR2 is FQGNSA in the germline V gene. The CDR3 DNA reads TGTGCCAGCAGCTTGGGAGGGACCGTCTACAATGAGCAGTTCTTC. Its protein product is CASSLGGTVYNEQFF. Using reference TRBV7-2 and TRBJ2-1 for the parts outside the CDR3, the full variable domain is GAGVSQSPSNKVTEKGKDVELRCDPISGHTALYWYRQSLGQGLEFLIYFQGNSAPDKSGLPSDRFSAERTGGSVSTLTIQRTQQEDSAVYLCASSLGGTVYNEQFFGPGTRLTVL.

The chain combines TRBV5-6 with TRBJ1-1; unclear D gene. The CDR3 has 14 residues. Trimming cost V 0 bases and J 2 bases, with 8 bases left between them. Germline V gene lookup returns CDR1 SGHDT and CDR2 YYEEEE. DNA for the CDR3: TGTGCCAGCAGCTTGGGAGGGTTTAACACTGAAGCTTTCTTT. Translation: CASSLGGFNTEAFF.

This chain connects TRBV24-1 to TRBJ1-5; 11 bases map to TRBD1. Trimming took 3 bases from V and 3 from J; bases not matched to a gene: 6. Germline V gives CDR1 KGHDR, CDR2 SFDVKD. The CDR3 runs to 17 residues. The CDR3 here is CATSDGDRGTLNQPQHF. CDR3 in DNA: TGTGCCACCAGTGATGGGGACAGGGGGACTCTCAATCAGCCCCAGCATTTT.

In nucleotides, the CDR3 is TGTGCCAGTAGTATTAGACAGGGGCCGAATGAAAAACTGTTTTTT. Translated, it gives CASSIRQGPNEKLFF. The chain uses TRBV19 and TRBJ1-4, with 8 bases matching TRBD1. Losses at the gene ends were 3 bases for V and 5 bases for J; bases not matched to a gene: 5. CDR1 LNHDA and CDR2 SQIVND come from the germline V gene (reference sequence). The CDR3 is 15 amino acids.

The rearrangement links TRBV7-7 to TRBJ2-5; 7 nucleotides line up with TRBD1. This CDR3 contains 14 residues. CDR1 SSHAT and CDR2 FNYEAQ come from the germline V gene (reference sequence). V lost 5 bases to trimming and J lost 1 base; unmatched junction nucleotides: 4. The CDR3 sequence: CASSPAGGQETQYF. The CDR3 DNA follows: TGTGCCAGCAGCCCAGCAGGGGGCCAAGAGACCCAGTACTTC.

The genes are TRBV9 and TRBJ1-1; D possibly corresponds to TRBD1 (6 bases). Germline CDR1 is SGDLS and CDR2 is YYNGEE. The CDR3 is 14 residues long. V was clipped by 4 bases and J by 4 bases, with 14 bases between them. CDR3 sequence reads: CASSPQGLGTEAFF. CDR3 bases: TGTGCCAGCAGCCCACAGGGTCTTGGCACTGAAGCTTTCTTT.

The V and J genes are TRBV7-2 and TRBJ2-3, with TRBD2 matching over 10 bases. V lost 5 bases to trimming and J lost 6 bases; unmatched junction nucleotides: 11. CDR1 and CDR2 from the germline V gene are SGHTA and FQGNSA. The CDR3 runs to 16 residues. CDR3 nucleotides: TGTGCCAGCAGCCCTGTGAAGCGGGGGGGCCAGGATACGCAGTATTTT. Amino acid sequence: CASSPVKRGGQDTQYF.

The rearrangement joins TRBV28 to TRBJ1-1; D unclear. CDR1 is MDHEN, CDR2 SYDVKM, per germline. Trimming pared 3 bases from V and 5 bases from J, leaving 16 bases between. The CDR3 contains 15 residues. CDR3 nucleotide sequence: TGTGCCAGCAGTTTGGCCCACAGCCCGTCGACTGAAGCTTTCTTT. Residues: CASSLAHSPSTEAFF.

The rearrangement joins TRBV3-1 (or the pseudogene TRBV3-2) to TRBJ2-2; TRBD2 is a possible D gene (5 bases). Trimming pared 4 bases from V and 7 bases from J, leaving 7 bases between. CDR1 is LGHDT and CDR2 is YNNKEL in the germline V gene (reference sequence). The CDR3 consists of 12 residues. CDR3 DNA sequence: TGTGCCAGCAGCCCCGGGGTCGGGGAGCTGTTTTTT. Amino acid sequence: CASSPGVGELFF.

The V gene is TRBV18, the J gene TRBJ2-3; the match to TRBD1 covers 7 bases. Germline V gene lookup returns CDR1 KGHSH and CDR2 LQKENI. The CDR3 contains 15 residues. V lost 3 bases to trimming and J lost 2 bases; unmatched junction nucleotides: 5. The CDR3: CASSPGQVDTDTQYF. Here the CDR3 DNA reads TGTGCCAGCTCACCTGGACAGGTTGACACAGATACGCAGTATTTT.

The chain has TRBV24-1 and TRBJ2-6; TRBD1 is a possible D gene (6 bases). Trimming shortened V by 9 bases and J by 0 bases, and 17 bases separated the two germline ends. The CDR3 length is 17 residues. Germline values: CDR1 KGHDR, CDR2 SFDVKD. The CDR3 protein is CATQKGQGPSGANVLTF. CDR3 coding DNA: TGTGCCACCCAGAAGGGGCAGGGGCCCTCTGGGGCCAACGTCCTGACTTTC.

J is TRBJ2-7 and V is TRBV4-1; D possibly corresponds to TRBD1 (6 bases). With 0 bases removed from V and 1 base from J, the gap between germline ends came to 13 bases. The CDR3 is made up of 16 amino acids. Germline CDR1 reads MGHRA; CDR2 reads YSYEKL. The chain's CDR3 is CASSQEAGQFSYEQYF. The CDR3 DNA follows: TGCGCCAGCAGCCAAGAGGCTGGACAGTTTTCCTACGAGCAGTACTTC.

The rearrangement links TRBV11-2 to TRBJ2-4, with D possibly matching TRBD1 (5 bases). The CDR3 has 14 residues. The V end was cut by 0 bases, the J end by 8 bases, with 11 bases between. Germline loops: CDR1 SGHAT, CDR2 FQNNGV. The CDR3, as DNA: TGTGCCAGCAGCTTAGATTTTCAGGGCGACATTCAGTACTTC. Protein product: CASSLDFQGDIQYF.

The V call is TRBV2, the J call TRBJ1-4; weak D call: TRBD1 (6 bases). Germline V gene lookup returns CDR1 SNHLY and CDR2 FYNNEI. Trimming stripped 2 bases from V and 8 bases from J, with 15 bases between. This CDR3 has 15 amino acids. CDR3 in amino acids: CASSERNRAGEKLFF. The CDR3 nucleotides are TGTGCCAGCAGTGAAAGAAACAGGGCCGGGGAAAAACTGTTTTTT.

The rearrangement uses TRBV7-9 and TRBJ1-4; TRBD1 is a possible D gene (6 bases). Germline V gives CDR1 SEHNR, CDR2 FQNEAQ (reference sequence). With 10 bases removed from V and 5 bases from J, the gap between germline ends came to 23 bases. The CDR3 has 16 residues. This CDR3 is CATVGKGVRPNEKLFF. For the CDR3, the DNA is TGTGCCACCGTGGGCAAGGGGGTTAGGCCAAATGAAAAACTGTTTTTT.

The V and J genes are TRBV5-1 and TRBJ2-1; 11 nucleotides match TRBD1. Germline assignment: CDR1 SGHRS and CDR2 YFSETQ. J gave up 3 bases and V 2 bases, and 7 bases lay outside the gene matches. This CDR3 spans 17 amino acids. CDR3 DNA sequence: TGCGCCAGCAGCTTTCTCCTGGGACAGGGGGACTACAATGAGCAGTTCTTC. Its translation: CASSFLLGQGDYNEQFF.

The chain carries TRBV9 and TRBJ2-2, with 9 bases matching TRBD2. The germline V gene has CDR1 SGDLS and CDR2 YYNGEE. The J segment lost 6 bases and the V segment lost 0 bases, leaving 12 bases of the junction unmatched. CDR3 length: 18 residues. This CDR3 is CASSVEAGGLLIAGELFF. In DNA form, the CDR3 reads TGTGCCAGCAGCGTAGAAGCGGGGGGCCTACTAATAGCCGGGGAGCTGTTTTTT. Supplemented by reference TRBV9 and TRBJ2-2, the full variable domain reads DSGVTQTPKHLITATGQRVTLRCSPRSGDLSVYWYQQSLDQGLQFLIQYYNGEERAKGNILERFSAQQFPDLHSELNLSSLELGDSALYFCASSVEAGGLLIAGELFFGEGSRLTVL.

The rearrangement uses TRBV7-8 and TRBJ1-4; D is perhaps TRBD1 (5 bases). The CDR3 is 16 residues long. Germline V gene lookup returns CDR1 SGHVS and CDR2 FQNEAQ. V was clipped by 1 base and J by 6 bases, with 15 bases between them. CDR3 sequence: CASSLVRGREDEKLFF. The CDR3 DNA reads as TGTGCCAGCAGCTTAGTAAGGGGCAGGGAGGATGAAAAACTGTTTTTT.